Presented here are 13 T cell receptor beta chains from one specimen sequenced in a study of cytomegalovirus exposure and HLA in healthy donors (dated by TCRdb to about 2017). Library construction relied on the immunoSEQ multiplex PCR assay. A mixture of 60 forward primers for TCR Vbeta segments and 13 reverse primers for TCR Jbeta segments was used in the multiplex PCR. The immuneACCESS repertoire file appears here via TCRdb, limited to in-frame rearrangements. These files lack a portion of the clones; in checked studies, under half of the deficit traces to unresolved V genes, and the cause of the others is not known. Within this sample are about 88,000 clones, with more than 65% of them counted one time only. The leading ten clones occupy approximately 3% of the sample. The specimen was PBMCs. These receptor sequences come from a man aged 25 to 45 in good health and CMV-seronegative.

The gene calls are TRBV30 and TRBJ1-2; D unresolved. Germline CDR1 reads GTSNPN; CDR2 reads SVGIG (reference sequence). V was clipped by 0 bases and J by 3 bases, with 8 bases between them. CDR3 length: 13 amino acids. CDR3 residues: CAWSVLLYYGYTF. CDR3 coding DNA: TGTGCCTGGAGTGTACTTCTCTACTATGGCTACACCTTC.

The chain links TRBV29-1 to TRBJ1-2; a possible D gene is TRBD1 (6 bases). Trimming shortened V by 2 bases and J by 5 bases, and 12 bases separated the two germline ends. The CDR3 extends over 13 amino acids. Germline CDR1 and CDR2: SQVTM and ANQGSEA. The DNA of the CDR3 is TGCAGCGTTGAAACCGGACAGTCGTATGGCTACACCTTC. Translation gives CSVETGQSYGYTF.

This clone showed up just a few times. The chain employs TRBV28 and TRBJ1-5, with a weak D call TRBD1 (6 bases). Trimming left V 6 bases short and J 3 bases short, with 12 bases between. Germline V CDR1 and CDR2: MDHEN, SYDVKM. The CDR3 extends over 14 amino acids. CDR3 sequence reads: CASRFGDTNQPQHF. In nucleotides, the CDR3 is TGTGCCAGCAGGTTTGGGGACACCAATCAGCCCCAGCATTTT.

V is TRBV27 and J is TRBJ1-6; no clear D. The CDR3 totals 15 residues. The germline CDR1 and CDR2 sequences are MNHEY and SMNVEV (reference sequence). V lost 2 bases, J lost 10 bases, and 15 bases lay in between. CDR3 loop: CASSLLGSAGSPLHF. The CDR3 DNA is TGTGCCAGCAGTTTACTGGGGTCAGCGGGATCACCCCTCCACTTT.

This clone appeared once. V usage is TRBV7-6 and J usage is TRBJ2-7, with D possibly being TRBD2 (6 bases). The CDR3 runs 15 residues. Per germline, CDR1 SGHVS and CDR2 FNYEAQ. The germline V and J ends were trimmed by 1 base and 1 base, with 11 bases remaining between them. CDR3 protein: CASSLEFRGSYEQYF. DNA of the CDR3: TGTGCCAGCAGCTTAGAGTTCCGGGGGTCCTACGAGCAGTACTTC.

The rearrangement links TRBV5-4 to TRBJ2-5, with TRBD1 identical over 8 bases. The CDR3 consists of 16 residues. Germline V gene sequence: CDR1 SGHNT, CDR2 YYREEE (reference sequence). The V segment lost 0 bases and the J segment 2 bases; nucleotides outside the gene matches: 6. DNA of the CDR3: TGTGCCAGCAGCTTGGACAGGGGGTCCTTGCAAGAGACCCAGTACTTC. It translates to CASSLDRGSLQETQYF.

This chain links TRBV2 with TRBJ2-2; 11 positions agree with TRBD1. J was trimmed by 0 bases and V by 2 bases; bases with no gene match: 2. CDR1 is SNHLY, CDR2 FYNNEI, per germline. The CDR3 is 17 residues long. CDR3 DNA sequence: TGTGCCAGCAGTGAAATGGGACAGGGGGCGAACACCGGGGAGCTGTTTTTT. Protein: CASSEMGQGANTGELFF.

This chain joins TRBV7-9 and TRBJ1-1; possibly TRBD1 for D (5 bases). This CDR3 has 15 amino acids. Germline lookup yields CDR1 SEHNR and CDR2 FQNEAQ (reference sequence). Deletions cut 5 bases from V and 4 bases from J, with 17 bases between. For the CDR3, the DNA is TGTGCCAGCAGCCCCGCACCCGGGGGGACCACTGAAGCTTTCTTT. Its translation: CASSPAPGGTTEAFF.

V gene TRBV7-2 combines with J gene TRBJ1-1; D is unclear. The V end lost 1 base, the J end lost 4 bases, and 7 bases lay between the germline ends. The CDR3 totals 13 residues. CDR1 is SGHTA, CDR2 FQGNSA, per germline. In DNA form, the CDR3 reads TGTGCCAGCAGCTTAGGGACTCCCACTGAAGCTTTCTTT. It translates to CASSLGTPTEAFF.

The gene calls are TRBV6-5 and TRBJ1-2; 7 bases match TRBD1. V shed 2 bases, J shed 7 bases, and the junction held 13 bases outside the gene matches. Germline V gives CDR1 MNHEY, CDR2 SVGAGI. CDR3 length equals 16 residues. The CDR3 sequence is CASSYAPSGAGGGYTF. The DNA for the CDR3 is TGTGCCAGCAGTTACGCGCCGAGTGGGGCAGGGGGTGGCTACACCTTC.

The chain recombines TRBV7-6 with TRBJ1-3, with D perhaps TRBD1 (6 bases). The germline V and J ends were trimmed by 1 base and 2 bases, with 12 bases remaining between them. The V gene's germline CDR1 is SGHVS and CDR2 FNYEAQ. This CDR3 is built from 16 residues. The chain's CDR3 is CASSLEGRDTGNTIYF. For the CDR3, the DNA is TGTGCCAGCAGCTTAGAGGGCAGGGACACTGGAAACACCATATATTTT.

The chain is built from TRBV5-1 and TRBJ1-1, with unresolved D. This CDR3 comprises 13 residues. The V end lost 0 bases, the J end lost 7 bases, and 10 bases lay between the germline ends. Per the germline V gene, CDR1 is SGHRS and CDR2 is YFSETQ. CDR3 sequence: CASSLDMGGEAFF. CDR3 coding DNA: TGCGCCAGCAGCTTGGATATGGGAGGTGAAGCTTTCTTT.

The CDR3 nucleotides are TGTGCCAGCAGAACTGCGAACACTGAAGCTTTCTTT. Residues: CASRTANTEAFF. V is TRBV2 and J is TRBJ1-1, with no clear D. The CDR3 covers 12 residues. Germline V gives CDR1 SNHLY, CDR2 FYNNEI. The germline V and J ends were trimmed by 6 bases and 1 base, with 6 bases remaining between them.